The T cell receptor beta chain described here comes from a study of regulatory T cells in long-lasting Graves disease. Noted time point: newly diagnosed GD, antithyroid drugs for less than 3 months. PBMCs were the source of the RNA used for TCR sequencing. Construction of TCR beta libraries relied on iRepertoire HTBI primers and on Arm-PCR targeting CDR3 regions. Using its own MiXCR run on the multiplex PCR reads, TCRdb lists one record per CDR3 protein. Of 350,000 to 500,000 distinct CDR3 sequences listed, 14% are singletons. J gave up 1 base and V 5 bases, and 10 bases lay outside the gene matches. The CDR3 spans 18 residues. Study-wide results and limits: New patients shared 950 to 1,000 public clonotypes, fewer than the approximately 3,000 shared by persistent patients.

This clonotype has ten or more counts. Its antigen is still unknown. This sample also appeared in a second study, on T cells in Graves' hyperthyroidism and ophthalmopathy. In that study: Diagnoses used clinical symptoms, serum thyroxine and TRAb, thyroid ultrasound and orbital computed tomography. First-round RT-PCR with HTBI primers amplified the TCR CDR3 region.

The source of this sequence is a woman between 45 and 60 years old with Graves disease. This chain connects TRBV12-3 or TRBV12-4 to TRBJ2-2; TRBD2 matches 10 bases. The sample was peripheral blood mononuclear cells (PBMCs), taken at new diagnosis, from a patient treated with antithyroid drugs. The chain's CDR3 is CASSGLSVAGGNTGELFF. CDR3 in DNA: TGTGCCAGCAGTGGCCTTTCGGTAGCGGGAGGGAACACCGGGGAGCTGTTTTTT.